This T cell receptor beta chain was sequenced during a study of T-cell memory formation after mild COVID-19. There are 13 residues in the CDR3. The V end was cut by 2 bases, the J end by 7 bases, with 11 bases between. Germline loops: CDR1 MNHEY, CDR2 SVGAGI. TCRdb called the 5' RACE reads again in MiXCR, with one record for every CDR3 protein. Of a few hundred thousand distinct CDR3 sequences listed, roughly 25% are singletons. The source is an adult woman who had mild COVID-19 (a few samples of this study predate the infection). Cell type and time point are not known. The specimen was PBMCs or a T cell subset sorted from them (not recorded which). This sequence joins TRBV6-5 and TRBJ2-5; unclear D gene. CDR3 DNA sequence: TGTGCCAGCAGTTACGCCCGCTGGGGGACCCAGTACTTC. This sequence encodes CASSYARWGTQYF.